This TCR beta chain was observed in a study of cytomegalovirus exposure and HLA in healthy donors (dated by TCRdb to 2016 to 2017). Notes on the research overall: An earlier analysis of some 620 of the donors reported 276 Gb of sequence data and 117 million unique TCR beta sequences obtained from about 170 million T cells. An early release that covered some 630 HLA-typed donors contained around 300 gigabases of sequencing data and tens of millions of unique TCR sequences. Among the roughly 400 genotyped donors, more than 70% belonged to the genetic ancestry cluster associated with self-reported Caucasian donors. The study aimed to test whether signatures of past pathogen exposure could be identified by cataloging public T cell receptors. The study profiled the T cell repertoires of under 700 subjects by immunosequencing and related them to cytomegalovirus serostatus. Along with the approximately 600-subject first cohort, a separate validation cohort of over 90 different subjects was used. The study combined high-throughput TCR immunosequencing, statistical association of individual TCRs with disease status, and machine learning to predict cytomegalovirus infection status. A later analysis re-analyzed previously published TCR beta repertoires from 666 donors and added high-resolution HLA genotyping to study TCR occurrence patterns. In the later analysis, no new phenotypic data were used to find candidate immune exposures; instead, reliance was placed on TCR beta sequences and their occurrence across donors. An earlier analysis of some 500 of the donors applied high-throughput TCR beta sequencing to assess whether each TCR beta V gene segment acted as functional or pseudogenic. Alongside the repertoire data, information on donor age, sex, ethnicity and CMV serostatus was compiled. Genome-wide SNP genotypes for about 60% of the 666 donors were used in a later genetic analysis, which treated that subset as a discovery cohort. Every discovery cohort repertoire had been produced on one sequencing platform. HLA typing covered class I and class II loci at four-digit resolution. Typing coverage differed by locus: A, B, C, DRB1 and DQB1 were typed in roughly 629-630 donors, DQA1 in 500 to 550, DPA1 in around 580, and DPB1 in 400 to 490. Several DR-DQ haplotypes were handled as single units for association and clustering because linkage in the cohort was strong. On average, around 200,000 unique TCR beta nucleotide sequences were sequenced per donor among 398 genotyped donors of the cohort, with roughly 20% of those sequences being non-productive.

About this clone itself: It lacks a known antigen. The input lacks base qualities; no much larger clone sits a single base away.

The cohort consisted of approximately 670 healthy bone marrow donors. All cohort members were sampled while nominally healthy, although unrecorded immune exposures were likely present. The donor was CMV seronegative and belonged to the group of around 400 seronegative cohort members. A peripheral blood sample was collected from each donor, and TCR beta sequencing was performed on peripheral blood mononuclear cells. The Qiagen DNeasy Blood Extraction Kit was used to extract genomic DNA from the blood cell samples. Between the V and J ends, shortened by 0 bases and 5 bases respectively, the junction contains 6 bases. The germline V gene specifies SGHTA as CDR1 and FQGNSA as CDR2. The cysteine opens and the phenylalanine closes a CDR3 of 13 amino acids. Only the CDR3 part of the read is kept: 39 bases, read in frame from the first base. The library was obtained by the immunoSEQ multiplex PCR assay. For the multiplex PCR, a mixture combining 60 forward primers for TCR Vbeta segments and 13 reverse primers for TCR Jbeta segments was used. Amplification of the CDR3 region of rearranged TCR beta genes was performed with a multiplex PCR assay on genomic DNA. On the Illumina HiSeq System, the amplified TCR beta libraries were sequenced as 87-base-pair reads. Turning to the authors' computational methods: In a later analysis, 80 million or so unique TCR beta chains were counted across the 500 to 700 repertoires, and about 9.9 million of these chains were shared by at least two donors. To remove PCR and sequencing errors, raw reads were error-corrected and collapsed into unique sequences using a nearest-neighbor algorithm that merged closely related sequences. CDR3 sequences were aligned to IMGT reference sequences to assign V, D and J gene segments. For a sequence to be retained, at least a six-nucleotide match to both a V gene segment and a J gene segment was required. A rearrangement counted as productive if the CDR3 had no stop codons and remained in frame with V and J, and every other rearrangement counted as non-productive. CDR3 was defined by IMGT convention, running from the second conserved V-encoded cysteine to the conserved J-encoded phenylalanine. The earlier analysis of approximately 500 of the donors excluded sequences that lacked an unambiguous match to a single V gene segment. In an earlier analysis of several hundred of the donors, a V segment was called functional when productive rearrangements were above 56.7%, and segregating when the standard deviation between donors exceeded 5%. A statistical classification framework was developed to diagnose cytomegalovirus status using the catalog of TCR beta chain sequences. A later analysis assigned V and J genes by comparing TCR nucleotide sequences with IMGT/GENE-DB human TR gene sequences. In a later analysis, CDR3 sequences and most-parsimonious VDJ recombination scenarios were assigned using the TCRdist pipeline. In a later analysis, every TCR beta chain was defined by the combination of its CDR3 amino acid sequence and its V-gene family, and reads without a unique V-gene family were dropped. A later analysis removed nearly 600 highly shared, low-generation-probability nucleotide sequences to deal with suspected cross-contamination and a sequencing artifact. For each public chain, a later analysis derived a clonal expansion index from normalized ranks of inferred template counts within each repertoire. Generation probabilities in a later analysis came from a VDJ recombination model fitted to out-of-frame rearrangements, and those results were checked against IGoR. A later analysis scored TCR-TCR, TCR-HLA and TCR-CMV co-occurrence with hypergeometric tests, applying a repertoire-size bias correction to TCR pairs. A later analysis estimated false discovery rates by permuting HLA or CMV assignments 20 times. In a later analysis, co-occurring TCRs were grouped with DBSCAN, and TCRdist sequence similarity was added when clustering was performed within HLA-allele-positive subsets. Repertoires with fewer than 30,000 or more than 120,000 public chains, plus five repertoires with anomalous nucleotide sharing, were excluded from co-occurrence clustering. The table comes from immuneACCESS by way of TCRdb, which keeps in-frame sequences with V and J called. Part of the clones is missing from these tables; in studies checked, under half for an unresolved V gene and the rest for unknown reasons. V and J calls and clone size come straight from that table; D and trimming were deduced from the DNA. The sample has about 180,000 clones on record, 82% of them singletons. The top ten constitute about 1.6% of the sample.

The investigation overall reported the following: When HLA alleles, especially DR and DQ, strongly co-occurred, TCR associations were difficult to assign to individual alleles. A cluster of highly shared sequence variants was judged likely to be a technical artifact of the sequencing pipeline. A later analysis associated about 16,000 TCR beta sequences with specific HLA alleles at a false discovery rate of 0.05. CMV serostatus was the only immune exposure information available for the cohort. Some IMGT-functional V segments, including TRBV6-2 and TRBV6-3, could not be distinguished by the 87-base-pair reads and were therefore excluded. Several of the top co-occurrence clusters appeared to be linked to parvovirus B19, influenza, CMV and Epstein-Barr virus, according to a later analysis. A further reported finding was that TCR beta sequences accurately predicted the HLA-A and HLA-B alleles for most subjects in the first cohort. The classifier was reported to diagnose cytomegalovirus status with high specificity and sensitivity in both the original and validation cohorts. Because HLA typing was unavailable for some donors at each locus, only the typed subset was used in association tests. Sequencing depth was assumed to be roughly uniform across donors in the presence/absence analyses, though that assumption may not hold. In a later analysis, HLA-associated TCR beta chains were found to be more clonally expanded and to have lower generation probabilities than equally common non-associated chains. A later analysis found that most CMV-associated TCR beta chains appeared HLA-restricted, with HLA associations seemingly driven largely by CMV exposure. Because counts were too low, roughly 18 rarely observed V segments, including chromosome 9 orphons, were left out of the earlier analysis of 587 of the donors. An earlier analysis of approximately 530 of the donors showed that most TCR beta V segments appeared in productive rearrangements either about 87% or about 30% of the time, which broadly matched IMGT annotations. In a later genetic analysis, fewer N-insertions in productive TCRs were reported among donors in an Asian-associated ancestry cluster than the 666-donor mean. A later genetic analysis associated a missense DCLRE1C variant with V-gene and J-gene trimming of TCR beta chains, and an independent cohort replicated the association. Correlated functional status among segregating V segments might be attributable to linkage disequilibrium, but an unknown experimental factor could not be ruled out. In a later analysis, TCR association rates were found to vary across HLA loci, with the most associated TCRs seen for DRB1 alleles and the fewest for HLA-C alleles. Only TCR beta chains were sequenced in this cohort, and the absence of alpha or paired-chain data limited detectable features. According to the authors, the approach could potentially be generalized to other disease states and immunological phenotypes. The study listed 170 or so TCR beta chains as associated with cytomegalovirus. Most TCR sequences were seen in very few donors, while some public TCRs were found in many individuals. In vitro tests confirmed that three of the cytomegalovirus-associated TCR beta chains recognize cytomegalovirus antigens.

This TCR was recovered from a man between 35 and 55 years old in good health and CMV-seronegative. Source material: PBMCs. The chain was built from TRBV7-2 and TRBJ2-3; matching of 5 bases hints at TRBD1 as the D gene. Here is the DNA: TGTGCCAGCAGCTTAGCCAGGGAAGATACGCAGTATTTT. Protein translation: CASSLAREDTQYF.